This TCR beta chain was sequenced in a study of spatial heterogeneity in lung cancer. With 4 bases removed from V and 5 bases from J, the gap between germline ends came to 11 bases. In germline, CDR1 is ENHRY, CDR2 SYGVKD. This CDR3 has 13 amino acids. Each CDR3 protein gets one entry after TCRdb re-called the 5' RACE reads with MiXCR. The profile shows 6,000 to 9,500 distinct CDR3 sequences, approximately 8.9% of them singletons. Regarding the study as a whole: Expanded TCR counts, ubiquitous and regional, correlated respectively with ubiquitous and regional nonsynonymous mutation counts. Alpha and beta chain coverage of tumor T cells was estimated at about 7% and 13%, respectively. Expanded intratumoral alpha and beta TCR counts tracked tumor mutation counts.

Time point: sample taken at primary tumor resection. Samples came from 65 to 75 TRACERx patients with untreated early-stage lung cancer. Tumor, nontumor lung or frozen PBMC supplied whole RNA that was sequenced unsorted. With respect to this clonotype: The antigen remains undetermined. The library was built for alpha chains, so this beta chain is an off-target read and its size means little.

The clonotype comes from a male donor with early-stage non-small cell lung cancer. The material was lung tumor tissue, obtained at surgery. The rearrangement uses TRBV10-3 and TRBJ2-5; D is ambiguous. The CDR3 protein is CAISAEDGETQYF. The DNA of the CDR3 is TGTGCCATCAGTGCTGAGGACGGGGAGACCCAGTACTTC.